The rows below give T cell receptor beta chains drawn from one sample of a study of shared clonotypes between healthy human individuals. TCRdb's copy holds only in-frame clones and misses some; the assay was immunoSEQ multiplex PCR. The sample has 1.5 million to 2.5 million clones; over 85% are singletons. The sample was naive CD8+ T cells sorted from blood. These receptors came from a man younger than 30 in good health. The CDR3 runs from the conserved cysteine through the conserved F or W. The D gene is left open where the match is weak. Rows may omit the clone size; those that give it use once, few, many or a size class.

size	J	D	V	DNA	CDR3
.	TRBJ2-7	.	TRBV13	TGTGCCAGCAGCTTAGTCGGCAACGAGCAGTACTTC	CASSLVGNEQYF
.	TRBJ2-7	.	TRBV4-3	TGCGCCAGCAGCCACCCCGGACCGGGATACGAGCAGTACTTC	CASSHPGPGYEQYF
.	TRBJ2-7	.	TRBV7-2	TGTGCCAGCAGCTTAGGTCACTCCTACGAGCAGTACTTC	CASSLGHSYEQYF
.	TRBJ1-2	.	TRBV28	TGTGCCAGCAGTTTTATCGGCACAGTTTCGGGCTATGGCTACACCTTC	CASSFIGTVSGYGYTF
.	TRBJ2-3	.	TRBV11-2	TGTGCCAGCAGCCCTAGTGGGGTCAGCCCTAGCACAGATACGCAGTATTTT	CASSPSGVSPSTDTQYF
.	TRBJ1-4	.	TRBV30	TGTGCCTGGAGTGCAGTGACCAATGAAAAACTGTTTTTT	CAWSAVTNEKLFF
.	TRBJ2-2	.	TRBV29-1	TGCAGCGTTCGAGGATTGGTAACCGGGGAGCTGTTTTTT	CSVRGLVTGELFF
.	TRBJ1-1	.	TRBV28	TGTGCCAGCAGTCCTGAGGGGGATGGGGACACTGAAGCTTTCTTT	CASSPEGDGDTEAFF
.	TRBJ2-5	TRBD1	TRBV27	TGTGCCAGCAGTAGAGGGACAGGGGGGCACCAAGAGACCCAGTACTTC	CASSRGTGGHQETQYF
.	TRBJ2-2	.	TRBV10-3	TGTGCCACAAGGACAGAGAACACCGGGGAGCTGTTTTTT	CATRTENTGELFF
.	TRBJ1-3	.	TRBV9	TGTGCCAGCAGCGACCCGGGCCCACTCTCTGGAAACACCATATATTTT	CASSDPGPLSGNTIYF
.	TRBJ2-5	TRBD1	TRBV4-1	TGCGCCAGCAGCCAAGAAGAGGGGGCGACGAGGGAGACCCAGTACTTC	CASSQEEGATRETQYF
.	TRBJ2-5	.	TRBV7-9	TGTGCCAGCAGCCCGGCATACCAAGAGACCCAGTACTTC	CASSPAYQETQYF
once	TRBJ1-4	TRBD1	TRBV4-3	TGCGCCAGCAGCCAGGGGACAGGGTATGAAAAACTGTTTTTT	CASSQGTGYEKLFF
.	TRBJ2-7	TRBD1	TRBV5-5	TGTGCCAGCAGCTTTCGGGACAGGGAATACGAGCAGTACTTC	CASSFRDREYEQYF
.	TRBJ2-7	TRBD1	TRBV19	TGTGCCAGTAGTATCGGGACAGGGTCTGAGCAGTACTTC	CASSIGTGSEQYF
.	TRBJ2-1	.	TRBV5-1	TGCGCCAGCAGCTTGGACGCTGGGATCAATGAGCAGTTCTTC	CASSLDAGINEQFF
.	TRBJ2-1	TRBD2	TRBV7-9	TGTGCCAGCAGCTTTTTGTTTCTAGCGGACAATGAGCAGTTCTTC	CASSFLFLADNEQFF
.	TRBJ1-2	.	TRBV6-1	TGTGCCAGCTGGGAGAACGACAGATATGGCTACACCTTC	CASWENDRYGYTF
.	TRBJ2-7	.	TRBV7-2	TGTGCCAGCAGCCCCTCATGGCTAGCCTCCTACGAGCAGTACTTC	CASSPSWLASYEQYF
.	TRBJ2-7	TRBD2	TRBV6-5	TGTGCCAGCAGTTTTACCGGGGGGGAGGGCGCGCACGAGCAGTACTTC	CASSFTGGEGAHEQYF
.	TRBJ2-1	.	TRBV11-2	TGTGCCAGCAGCTACACCGGGGTCGATGAGCAGTTCTTC	CASSYTGVDEQFF
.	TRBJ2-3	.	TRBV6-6	TGTGCCAGCAGTTATAAGGGTCTAAGCACAGATACGCAGTATTTT	CASSYKGLSTDTQYF
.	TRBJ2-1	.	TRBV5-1	TGCGCCAGCAGCTTGGAACGGGGGCCCTACAATGAGCAGTTCTTC	CASSLERGPYNEQFF
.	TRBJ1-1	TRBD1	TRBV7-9	TGTGCCAGCAGCTTAGCGACAGGGATGAACACTGAAGCTTTCTTT	CASSLATGMNTEAFF
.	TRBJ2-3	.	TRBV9	TGTGCCAGCAGCGGCTCGGCCCTCGGCACAGATACGCAGTATTTT	CASSGSALGTDTQYF